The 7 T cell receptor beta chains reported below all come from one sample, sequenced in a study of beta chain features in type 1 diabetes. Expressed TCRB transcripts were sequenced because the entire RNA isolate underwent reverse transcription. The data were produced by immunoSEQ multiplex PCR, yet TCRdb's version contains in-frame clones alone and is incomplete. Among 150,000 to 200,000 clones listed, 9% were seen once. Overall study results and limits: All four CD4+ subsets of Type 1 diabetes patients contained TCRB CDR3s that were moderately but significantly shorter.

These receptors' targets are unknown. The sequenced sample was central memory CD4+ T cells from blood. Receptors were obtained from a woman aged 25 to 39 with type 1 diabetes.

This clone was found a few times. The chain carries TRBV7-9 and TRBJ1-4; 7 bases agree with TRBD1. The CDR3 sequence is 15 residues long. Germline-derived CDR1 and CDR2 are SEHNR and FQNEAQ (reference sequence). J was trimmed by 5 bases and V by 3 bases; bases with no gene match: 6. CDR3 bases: TGTGCCAGCAGCTTCCCGGGACAGCAAAATGAAAAACTGTTTTTT. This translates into CASSFPGQQNEKLFF.

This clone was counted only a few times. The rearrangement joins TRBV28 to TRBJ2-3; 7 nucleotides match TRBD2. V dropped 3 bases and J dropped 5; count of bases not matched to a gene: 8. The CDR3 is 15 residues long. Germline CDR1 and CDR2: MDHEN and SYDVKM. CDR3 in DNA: TGTGCCAGCAGTTTTGGCGGGAGTCAGGAAGATACGCAGTATTTT. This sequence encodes CASSFGGSQEDTQYF.

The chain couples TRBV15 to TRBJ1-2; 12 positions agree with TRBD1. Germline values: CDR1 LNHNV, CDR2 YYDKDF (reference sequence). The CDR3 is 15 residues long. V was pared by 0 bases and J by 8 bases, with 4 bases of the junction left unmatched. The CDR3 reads CATSRDRDRGRGYTF. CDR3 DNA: TGTGCCACCAGCAGAGATCGGGACAGGGGGCGCGGCTACACCTTC.

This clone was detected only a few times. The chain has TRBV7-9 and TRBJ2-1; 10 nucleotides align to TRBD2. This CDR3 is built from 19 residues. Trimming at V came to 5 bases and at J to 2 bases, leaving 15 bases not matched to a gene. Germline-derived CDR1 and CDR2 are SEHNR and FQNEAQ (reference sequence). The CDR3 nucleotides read TGTGCCAGCAGCCTGCCCATGCGACTAGCGGGCGTTGCCTACAATGAGCAGTTCTTC. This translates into CASSLPMRLAGVAYNEQFF. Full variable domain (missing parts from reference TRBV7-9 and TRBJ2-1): DTGVSQNPRHKITKRGQNVTFRCDPISEHNRLYWYRQTLGQGPEFLTYFQNEAQLEKSRLLSDRFSAERPKGSFSTLEIQRTEQGDSAMYLCASSLPMRLAGVAYNEQFFGPGTRLTVL.

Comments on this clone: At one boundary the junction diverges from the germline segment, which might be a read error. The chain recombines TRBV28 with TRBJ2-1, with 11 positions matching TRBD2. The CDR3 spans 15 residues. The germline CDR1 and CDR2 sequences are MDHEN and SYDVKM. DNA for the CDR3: TGTGCCAGCAGTTTATTGCTAGCGGGAGGCGCCTCGCCAGTCTTC. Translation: CASSLLLAGGASPVF.

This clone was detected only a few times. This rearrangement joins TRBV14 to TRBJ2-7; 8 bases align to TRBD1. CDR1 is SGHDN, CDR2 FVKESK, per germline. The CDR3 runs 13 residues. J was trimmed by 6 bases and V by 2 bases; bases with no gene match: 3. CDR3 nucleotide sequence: TGTGCCAGCAGCCAAAGCAGGGGGCTCGAGCAGTACTTC. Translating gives CASSQSRGLEQYF.

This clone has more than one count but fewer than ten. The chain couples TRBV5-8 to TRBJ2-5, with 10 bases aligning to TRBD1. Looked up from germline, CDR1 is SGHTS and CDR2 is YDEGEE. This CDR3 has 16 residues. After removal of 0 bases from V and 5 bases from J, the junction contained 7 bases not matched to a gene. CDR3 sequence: CASSLGQGAFKETQYF. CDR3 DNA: TGTGCCAGCAGCTTGGGACAGGGGGCGTTTAAGGAGACCCAGTACTTC.